This T cell receptor beta chain was sequenced in a study of tissue-resident memory T cells in lung cancer (dated by TCRdb to about 2019). With respect to the entire study: Paired tumor TRM and tumor non-TRM populations from roughly eleven lung cancer patients were compared using TCR beta-chain sequencing. Overall study outcomes, separate from this receptor: Compared with tumor non-TRM cells, tumor TRM cells had a significantly more restricted TCR repertoire, with lower Shannon-Wiener and inverse Simpson diversity. Expanded clonotypes were found to constitute just under 75% of tumor TRM repertoires on average, compared with roughly 49% of tumor non-TRM repertoires.

Reads for this sample came from an Illumina MiSeq. The TCR sequencing libraries included unique molecular identifiers and were indexed using TruSeq single indexes. The authors processed their data as follows. MIGEC v1.2.7 was used to map and error-correct TCR reads, and VDJtools v1.1.7 was then used for analysis, with default settings for both tools. Repertoire diversity was quantified with Shannon-Wiener and inverse Simpson indices computed in VDJtools. A TCRbeta clonotype was defined as expanded when the clonotype met a frequency threshold of at least three. Wilcoxon rank-sum tests across ten or so patients were used for the statistical comparisons of TCR diversity between tumor TRM and non-TRM populations. Using fastp trimming at Q25 and MiXCR clonotype assembly, TCRdb reanalyzed the public sequencing data and kept in-frame beta chains. Every entry covers one CDR3 protein and lists the most common genes and DNA from its rows. TCRdb, not the authors, supplied the V and J calls. This sample comprises about 270 distinct CDR3 sequences, approximately 20% of them detected only once. About 30% of the sample rests with the top ten.

In its sample, this clonotype comes out as medium-sized (0.01 to 0.1%). Its target antigen remains unknown. Base qualities are missing; no much larger clone stands one base away. From the cysteine through the phenylalanine, the CDR3 covers 13 amino acids. The entry retains the CDR3 DNA only, 39 bases that are in frame from base 1. V and J are truncated by 8 bases and 8 bases respectively, leaving an intervening sequence of 18 bases. Using a BD FACSAria-II, CD8+ T cells were sorted according to CD103 expression straight into ice-cold TRIzol LS reagent. Lung tumor tissue was collected fresh at the time of surgical resection. After Fc receptor blocking, the fresh cells were stained for CD45, CD4, CD3, CD8A and CD103, and DAPI served for live/dead discrimination. A miRNeasy kit was used to purify total RNA from sorted CD103+ and CD103- CD8+ T cells. Tumor-infiltrating CD8+ cytotoxic T cells were sorted by CD103 expression to separate tissue-resident memory (TRM) cells from non-TRM cells. The donors were lung cancer patients whose disease was treatment-naive. Patients with respiratory malignancies who were newly diagnosed and untreated were recruited prospectively after referral.

The V and J genes are TRBV12-3 or TRBV12-4 and TRBJ1-2, with TRBD1 tentatively as D gene (6 bases match). The sequencing sample was made of CD103- CD8+ T cells from lung tumor tissue. What this sample's cell subset or site label stands for: non-TRM CD8+ CTLs. The sequence derives from a human donor with treatment-naive lung cancer (subtype not recorded). The CDR3 has the sequence CASGQGGAWGYTF. The nucleotide sequence is given as TGTGCCAGCGGTCAAGGGGGGGCTTGGGGCTACACCTTC.